The clone carrying this T cell receptor (beta chain) was picked up many times. For TCRbeta, the library was prepared with unique molecular identifiers. TCRdb re-analysed the PCR reads in MiXCR, keeping a single row per CDR3 protein. The profile shows approximately 520,000 distinct CDR3 sequences, 32% of them singletons. The record originates from a study of T-cell reconstitution after alpha-beta-depleted transplantation in children. The germline gives CDR1 DFQATT, CDR2 SNEGSKA (reference sequence). Losses at the gene ends were 2 bases for V and 5 bases for J; bases not matched to a gene: 4. The CDR3 runs 14 residues.

Source: PBMCs from the stem cell graft donor, taken from the stem cell graft. This sequence originates from a human donor who donated a stem cell graft to a child with aplastic anemia. The V and J genes are TRBV20-1 and TRBJ1-1; 11 bases align to TRBD1. CDR3 bases: TGCAGTGCTAGACAGGGACAGGGGGTGACTGAAGCTTTCTTT. Amino acid sequence: CSARQGQGVTEAFF.